A single sample is the source of the 8 T cell receptor beta chains below, sequenced in a study of T-cell reconstitution after alpha-beta-depleted transplantation in children. As it was prepared, the TCRbeta library received unique molecular identifiers. TCRdb reprocessed the PCR reads with MiXCR, giving one entry per CDR3 protein. The sample contains hundreds of thousands of distinct CDR3 sequences, over 10% of which appear only once. The material was PBMCs, mostly from graft donor cells, obtained 360 days after TCRalphabeta/CD19-depleted stem cell transplant. The receptors shown here come from a male patient younger than 18 who had a stem cell transplant for acute myeloid leukemia, so the T cells may come from the graft donor.

V and J are TRBV29-1 and TRBJ2-7; D gene uncertain. The germline V and J ends were trimmed by 1 base and 7 bases, with 14 bases remaining between them. CDR1 SQVTM and CDR2 ANQGSEA come from the germline V gene. This CDR3 has 13 residues. In DNA, the CDR3 is TGCAGCGTTGAAGTAGTTGGCCCCGGGGAGCAGTACTTC. Residues: CSVEVVGPGEQYF.

The genes are TRBV24-1 and TRBJ2-5; perhaps TRBD1 as D (7 bases). The CDR3 contains 15 residues. Trimming stripped 3 bases from V and 3 bases from J, with 13 bases between. The germline V gene has CDR1 KGHDR and CDR2 SFDVKD. CDR3 amino acids: CATSDPGGSEETQYF. CDR3 sequence (DNA): TGTGCCACCAGTGATCCAGGGGGGTCTGAAGAGACCCAGTACTTC.

This clonotype was recorded a few times. The chain is built from TRBV11-2 and TRBJ2-7; the match to TRBD1 covers 10 bases. The CDR3 contains 17 residues. With 5 bases clipped from V and 0 bases from J, the junction kept 10 bases outside the gene matches. Germline CDR1 SGHAT, CDR2 FQNNGV. CDR3 in DNA: TGTGCCAGCAGCCCGACTCCGGGACAGGGGAACTCCTACGAGCAGTACTTC. It specifies CASSPTPGQGNSYEQYF. The complete variable domain, with remaining parts taken from reference TRBV11-2 and TRBJ2-7, reads EAGVAQSPRYKIIEKRQSVAFWCNPISGHATLYWYQQILGQGPKLLIQFQNNGVVDDSQLPKDRFSAERLKGVDSTLKIQPAKLEDSAVYLCASSPTPGQGNSYEQYFGPGTRLTVT.

This rearrangement joins TRBV5-6 to TRBJ1-4; possible D gene TRBD1, 6 bases. Germline V gives CDR1 SGHDT, CDR2 YYEEEE. CDR3 length equals 20 residues. V lost 0 bases and J 5 bases, leaving 26 bases between the germline ends. CDR3 coding DNA: TGTGCCAGCAGCTTGGTTCCAGGGGCCGCGGGCCACCCGGGAAATGAAAAACTGTTTTTT. Amino acid sequence: CASSLVPGAAGHPGNEKLFF.

The V call is TRBV28, the J call TRBJ2-7, with D maybe TRBD1 (6 bases). The CDR3 runs 13 residues. CDR1 is MDHEN, CDR2 SYDVKM, per germline. V was shortened by 6 bases and J by 6 bases, with 15 bases between the two germline ends. This CDR3 is CASSKLDRREQYF. CDR3 DNA: TGTGCCAGCAGCAAACTTGACAGGCGCGAGCAGTACTTC.

This clonotype was seen repeatedly, ten times or more. J is TRBJ2-1 and V is TRBV12-3 or TRBV12-4, with 9 positions matching TRBD1. CDR3 size: 15 residues. J lost 2 bases, V lost 4 bases, and 3 bases had no gene match. The CDR3 protein is CASSSDRGAYNEQFF. CDR3 in DNA: TGTGCCAGCAGTTCGGACAGGGGTGCCTACAATGAGCAGTTCTTC.

This clonotype occurred many times. This sequence joins TRBV10-3 and TRBJ2-1; maybe TRBD2 (6 bases). The V and J ends lost 3 bases and 8 bases respectively, with 11 bases between them. CDR1 and CDR2 (germline): ENHRY, SYGVKD. This CDR3 contains 13 residues. Written as DNA, the CDR3 is TGTGCCATCAGTGAACAAGGGGAGGATGAGCAGTTCTTC. Translated, it gives CAISEQGEDEQFF.

This clonotype appeared many times. The gene calls are TRBV20-1 and TRBJ2-3; TRBD2 might be the D (6 bases). The ends were cut back, 3 bases at V and 3 bases at J, with 16 bases in the middle. Germline V gives CDR1 DFQATT, CDR2 SNEGSKA (reference sequence). CDR3 length equals 15 residues. The CDR3: CSARGPGLPTDTQYF. CDR3 nucleotide sequence: TGCAGTGCTAGGGGACCGGGACTCCCTACAGATACGCAGTATTTT.